This record covers a single TCR beta chain. Its antigen is as yet unknown. This entry comes from a study of T cells in localized non-small cell lung cancer. Whole-study findings and limits: Uninvolved adjacent lung showed higher T cell clonality than tumor.

TCRdb keeps only in-frame clones here, not all; method: immunoSEQ multiplex PCR. The data show about 24,000 clones, 80% to 85% seen once. This clonotype originated in a man aged 40 to 69 with stage II lung adenocarcinoma. The sample was PBMCs, taken before any cancer treatment.

The CDR3 reads CASSPSGTRNGYTF. The CDR3 nucleotides read TGTGCCAGCTCACCATCGGGGACAAGGAATGGCTACACCTTC. This chain connects TRBV18 to TRBJ1-2, with TRBD1 as a possible D gene (6 bases). Germline V gene lookup returns CDR1 KGHSH and CDR2 LQKENI. The CDR3 length is 14 residues. V dropped 2 bases and J dropped 6 bases, with 13 bases sitting between them.